This TCR beta chain was recorded in a study of T cell repertoires in cytomegalovirus infection. About this clonotype itself: As yet, its antigen is unknown.

Germline CDR1 is MNHEY and CDR2 is SVGEGT. The ends lost 6 bases at V and 5 bases at J; junction bases unmatched: 14. This CDR3 is built from 16 residues. TCRdb fed the reads into MiXCR, producing one record per CDR3 protein. Of about a million distinct CDR3 sequences detected, roughly a third appear once; the ten largest clones hold under 15%. Source: cultured CD8+ T cells from PBMCs, taken from culture after CMV antigen stimulation. The receptor comes from a human donor in good health (CMV status not recorded). Some clones in this sample may be carry-over from other donors' samples. The rearrangement joins TRBV6-2 or TRBV6-3 to TRBJ2-5, with TRBD2 matching over 8 bases. The DNA for the CDR3 is TGTGCCAGCAGACCCATAGCGGGGAGAGTTTATGAGACCCAGTACTTC. Translated, it gives CASRPIAGRVYETQYF.